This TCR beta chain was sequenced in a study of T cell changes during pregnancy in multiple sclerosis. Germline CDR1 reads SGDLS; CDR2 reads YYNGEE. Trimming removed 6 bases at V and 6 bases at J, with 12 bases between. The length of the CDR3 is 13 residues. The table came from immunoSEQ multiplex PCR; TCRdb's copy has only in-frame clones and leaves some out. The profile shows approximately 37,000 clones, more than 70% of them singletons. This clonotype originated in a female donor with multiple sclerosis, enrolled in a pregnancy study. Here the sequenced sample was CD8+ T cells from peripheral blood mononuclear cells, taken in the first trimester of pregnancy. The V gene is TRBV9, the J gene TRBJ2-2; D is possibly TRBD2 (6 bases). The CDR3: CASTFGGSGELFF. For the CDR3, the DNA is TGTGCCAGCACCTTCGGAGGGTCCGGGGAGCTGTTTTTT.